These T cell receptor beta chains were read from a single sample in a study of shared clonotypes between healthy human individuals. Assay: immunoSEQ multiplex PCR; the TCRdb copy retains only in-frame clones and omits some. The sample contains over a million clones, more than 95% of which appear only once. The sequenced sample was naive CD4+ T cells sorted from blood. Receptors were obtained from a man aged 25-45 years in good health. CDR3s include the opening cysteine and the closing phenylalanine or tryptophan. A D gene is named only where the DNA matches it firmly. Part of the rows lack a size; the others show once, few, many or a class for expanded clones.

NA	TRBJ2-7	TRBV5-6	NA	CASSLADSREQYF	TGTGCCAGCAGCTTGGCAGACAGCCGCGAGCAGTACTTC
NA	TRBJ2-6	TRBV9	NA	CASSETQAGANVLTF	TGTGCCAGCAGCGAAACCCAGGCGGGGGCCAACGTCCTGACTTTC
NA	TRBJ1-2	TRBV2	NA	CASSAGEGGYTF	TGTGCCAGCAGTGCAGGGGAGGGTGGCTACACCTTC
NA	TRBJ1-5	TRBV30	NA	CAWALGSNQPQHF	TGTGCCTGGGCGCTGGGGAGCAATCAGCCCCAGCATTTT
NA	TRBJ1-1	TRBV7-2	NA	CASSLSQAVTEAFF	TGTGCCAGCAGCTTAAGTCAAGCGGTCACTGAAGCTTTCTTT
TRBD2	TRBJ2-3	TRBV18	NA	CASSPSLAGGTDTQYF	TGTGCCAGCTCACCATCACTAGCGGGAGGCACAGATACGCAGTATTTT
NA	TRBJ1-5	TRBV19	NA	CASSTNRNRQPQHF	TGTGCCAGTAGTACCAACAGGAACAGGCAGCCCCAGCATTTT
NA	TRBJ1-5	TRBV28	NA	CASTLGLEPQHF	TGTGCCAGCACCTTGGGGTTAGAGCCCCAGCATTTT
TRBD2	TRBJ2-2	TRBV5-1	NA	CASSLVAGVVTGELFF	TGCGCCAGCAGCTTGGTAGCGGGAGTGGTCACCGGGGAGCTGTTTTTT
NA	TRBJ2-7	TRBV7-2	once	CASSLLVGGYEQYF	TGTGCCAGCAGCTTACTCGTGGGGGGCTACGAGCAGTACTTC
NA	TRBJ2-3	TRBV18	NA	CASSPELRPTDTQYF	TGTGCCAGCTCACCGGAACTGAGGCCCACAGATACGCAGTATTTT
TRBD2	TRBJ2-1	TRBV6-5	NA	CASSYSGRPYTNEQFF	TGTGCCAGCAGTTACTCCGGGAGGCCCTACACTAATGAGCAGTTCTTC
NA	TRBJ2-2	TRBV18	NA	CASSLSTDSGELFF	TGTGCCAGCTCACTCTCAACGGACAGCGGGGAGCTGTTTTTT
TRBD2	TRBJ2-1	TRBV10-2	once	CASRGLAGGYNEQFF	TGCGCCAGCAGAGGACTAGCGGGAGGTTACAATGAGCAGTTCTTC
NA	TRBJ2-5	TRBV7-2	NA	CASSLGPQETQYF	TGTGCCAGCAGCTTAGGGCCGCAAGAGACCCAGTACTTC
NA	TRBJ2-1	TRBV7-2	NA	CASSLGRRAIFYEQFF	TGTGCCAGCAGCTTAGGAAGGAGGGCCATTTTTTATGAGCAGTTCTTC
NA	TRBJ2-7	TRBV30	NA	CAWSQSLVYEQYF	TGTGCCTGGAGCCAAAGCCTGGTCTACGAGCAGTACTTC
TRBD1	TRBJ2-1	TRBV11-2	once	CASSPVPDRVIYNEQFF	TGTGCCAGCAGCCCCGTACCGGACAGGGTCATATACAATGAGCAGTTCTTC
NA	TRBJ1-5	TRBV19	NA	CASSIRDHSNQPQHF	TGTGCCAGTAGTATACGAGACCATAGCAATCAGCCCCAGCATTTT
NA	TRBJ2-7	TRBV11-2	NA	CASSHGASEQYF	TGTGCCAGCAGCCACGGGGCATCCGAGCAGTACTTC
TRBD2	TRBJ2-7	TRBV25-1	NA	CASSGGGTSFYEQYF	TGTGCCAGCAGTGGGGGGGGAACTAGTTTCTACGAGCAGTACTTC
TRBD2	TRBJ2-1	TRBV28	few	CASTTRAGVFEQFF	TGTGCCAGCACCACTCGAGCGGGAGTCTTCGAGCAGTTCTTC
NA	TRBJ2-7	TRBV6-6	NA	CASGQREYEQYF	TGTGCCAGCGGACAGAGAGAGTACGAGCAGTACTTC
NA	TRBJ2-2	TRBV5-4	NA	CASSLVQGNTGELFF	TGTGCCAGCAGCTTGGTACAGGGGAACACCGGGGAGCTGTTTTTT
NA	TRBJ2-5	TRBV28	NA	CASSSPGRGETQYF	TGTGCCAGCAGTTCTCCGGGGCGGGGAGAGACCCAGTACTTC
TRBD1	TRBJ1-2	TRBV7-9	NA	CASSQGQGIGYTF	TGTGCCAGCAGCCAGGGACAGGGGATCGGCTACACCTTC
NA	TRBJ2-3	TRBV5-1	NA	CASSLVSTGTDTQYF	TGCGCCAGCAGCTTGGTTTCAACCGGCACAGATACGCAGTATTTT
TRBD2	TRBJ2-7	TRBV5-6	once	CASSSRWEGRSEQYF	TGTGCCAGCAGCAGTCGGTGGGAGGGCCGCAGCGAGCAGTACTTC
TRBD1	TRBJ2-7	TRBV5-1	NA	CASSHRDREGDEQYF	TGCGCCAGCAGCCACCGGGACAGGGAGGGCGACGAGCAGTACTTC
TRBD1	TRBJ1-2	TRBV6-5	NA	CASSYSPGTGNYGYTF	TGTGCCAGCAGTTACTCTCCCGGGACAGGGAACTATGGCTACACCTTC
NA	TRBJ2-1	TRBV20-1	NA	CSAQYNEQFF	TGCAGTGCGCAGTACAATGAGCAGTTCTTC
TRBD1	TRBJ1-1	TRBV7-9	NA	CASSKRDSANTEAFF	TGTGCCAGCAGCAAACGGGACAGCGCCAACACTGAAGCTTTCTTT
TRBD1	TRBJ2-1	TRBV28	NA	CASSSRRGRNEQFF	TGTGCCAGCAGTTCTCGCAGGGGGCGGAATGAGCAGTTCTTC
NA	TRBJ1-4	TRBV18	NA	CASSPGARDEKLFF	TGTGCCAGCTCACCCGGGGCTAGGGATGAAAAACTGTTTTTT